The 10 T cell receptor beta chains listed next were all sequenced from one sample in a study of shared clonotypes between healthy human individuals. Sequencing was performed with immunoSEQ multiplex PCR; in TCRdb, only in-frame clones are kept and a portion is missing. This sample yields hundreds of thousands of clones, of which around 95% are seen a single time; over 0.1% belongs to the top ten. Naive-designated CD8 cells lacked CD45RO, were positively enriched for CCR7, and omitted terminally differentiated effector memory CD45RA+ cells. Source material: naive CD8+ T cells sorted from blood. These TCRs come from a woman in her 30s in good health.

The V and J genes are TRBV7-9 and TRBJ2-7, with D possibly matching TRBD1 (6 bases). The V end was cut by 2 bases, the J end by 2 bases, with 16 bases between. Germline V gene data show CDR1 as SEHNR and CDR2 as FQNEAQ (reference sequence). The CDR3 runs to 16 residues. The CDR3 sequence: CASSLFSQDRAYEQYF. In DNA form, the CDR3 reads TGTGCCAGCAGCTTATTCTCCCAGGACAGAGCCTACGAGCAGTACTTC. The whole variable domain, filled in from reference TRBV7-9 and TRBJ2-7, reads DTGVSQNPRHKITKRGQNVTFRCDPISEHNRLYWYRQTLGQGPEFLTYFQNEAQLEKSRLLSDRFSAERPKGSFSTLEIQRTEQGDSAMYLCASSLFSQDRAYEQYFGPGTRLTVT.

V is TRBV27 and J is TRBJ1-2, with D possibly being TRBD1 (5 bases). The CDR3 length is 15 residues. Germline V gene lookup returns CDR1 MNHEY and CDR2 SMNVEV (reference sequence). Trimming took 5 bases from V and 3 from J, leaving 16 bases between them. The CDR3 DNA sequence: TGTGCCAGCAGTCGACAGTTACCGGAGGACTATGGCTACACCTTC. It codes for CASSRQLPEDYGYTF.

This chain connects TRBV15 to TRBJ2-7, with 7 bases that match TRBD1. Germline CDR1 and CDR2: LNHNV and YYDKDF (reference sequence). V lost 8 bases and J lost 5; bases outside the gene matches: 18. The CDR3 consists of 16 residues. This chain's CDR3 is CATSMSWGQTFHEQYF. The CDR3 DNA sequence: TGTGCCACCTCAATGAGCTGGGGACAGACTTTCCACGAGCAGTACTTC.

The CDR3 loop is CASSPLLGATYEQYF. The CDR3 region has the DNA TGCGCCAGCAGCCCTCTCCTGGGGGCTACCTACGAGCAGTACTTC. The chain has TRBV4-1 and TRBJ2-7; a possible D gene is TRBD1 (6 bases). V was shortened by 4 bases and J by 2 bases, with 15 bases between the two germline ends. Per germline, CDR1 MGHRA and CDR2 YSYEKL. The CDR3 totals 15 residues.

The chain recombines TRBV5-4 with TRBJ1-1; 9 bases are a match to TRBD1. The V segment lost 4 bases and the J segment 9 bases; nucleotides outside the gene matches: 10. Germline CDR1 SGHNT, CDR2 YYREEE (reference sequence). This CDR3 comprises 14 residues. The CDR3 loop reads CASSIGTGNKKAFF. In nucleotides, the CDR3 is TGTGCCAGCAGCATCGGGACAGGGAACAAAAAAGCTTTCTTT.

The V gene is TRBV6-5, the J gene TRBJ2-7; D may match TRBD1 or TRBD2 (5 bases each). The CDR3 has 12 amino acids. From germline, CDR1 is MNHEY and CDR2 SVGAGI. V was trimmed by 5 bases and J by 8 bases, leaving 13 bases between them. CDR3: CASSPGTDQQYF. CDR3 DNA sequence: TGTGCCAGCAGTCCCGGGACGGACCAGCAGTACTTC.

The rearrangement links TRBV7-9 to TRBJ2-7, with no clear D. The V gene lost 3 bases and the J gene lost 5 bases, with 8 bases spanning the gap. Germline V gene lookup returns CDR1 SEHNR and CDR2 FQNEAQ (reference sequence). This CDR3 is 12 amino acids long. In DNA form, the CDR3 reads TGTGCCAGCAGCTTTAACTATCACGAGCAGTACTTC. It codes for CASSFNYHEQYF.

The CDR3 DNA reads TGTGCCAGCAGCCCCCCGGACAGGTATCAGCCCCAGCATTTT. Encoded protein: CASSPPDRYQPQHF. This chain uses TRBV28 with TRBJ1-5; 7 nucleotides align to TRBD1. Germline V gene sequence: CDR1 MDHEN, CDR2 SYDVKM. CDR3 length: 14 residues. V shed 6 bases and J 5 bases; nucleotides not matched to a gene: 7.

This chain joins TRBV19 and TRBJ2-1, with D possibly being TRBD2 (5 bases). This CDR3 has 13 residues. V gave up 5 bases and J gave up 4 bases, with 9 bases separating them. The germline gives CDR1 LNHDA, CDR2 SQIVND (reference sequence). CDR3 protein: CASSEGSYNEQFF. DNA for the CDR3: TGTGCCAGTAGTGAGGGCTCGTACAATGAGCAGTTCTTC.

The chain uses TRBV9 and TRBJ1-1; TRBD1 matches at 7 bases. Germline lookup yields CDR1 SGDLS and CDR2 YYNGEE. This CDR3 has 16 residues. Unmatched junction bases numbered 11, after V lost 0 bases and J lost 6 bases. Here the CDR3 DNA reads TGTGCCAGCAGCGTAGGGGCCGGAGGGGGCGAATCTGAAGCTTTCTTT. Its protein product is CASSVGAGGGESEAFF.